This TCR beta chain emerged from a study of T cell responses to AZD1222 COVID-19 vaccine. This clone was observed a single time. Antigen specificity is unknown. TCRdb keeps only in-frame clones here, not all; method: immunoSEQ multiplex PCR. This sample has roughly 180,000 clones, with about nine tenths found just once. General observations from the study: Reports indicate that nearly half of spike-specific TCRs are directed at unmutated variant regions. None of the repertoires were sampled until the peak T cell response had passed. Clonal diversity may have been underestimated, and the donors were mostly white British, with more females than males.

The material sequenced was peripheral blood, taken on day 0 of AZD1222 vaccination. The clonotype comes from an adult in good health.

The CDR3 coding sequence is TGTGCCAGCAGCCCACCCTTCGAAAAGTTTCAGGGGGCAAGCAATCAGCCCCAGCATTTT. Protein product: CASSPPFEKFQGASNQPQHF. The chain combines TRBV7-6 with TRBJ1-5, with 8 positions matching TRBD1. The CDR3 is 20 residues long. CDR1 and CDR2 from the germline V gene are SGHVS and FNYEAQ. V trimming: 5 bases; J trimming: 1 base; junction bases outside the gene matches: 19.